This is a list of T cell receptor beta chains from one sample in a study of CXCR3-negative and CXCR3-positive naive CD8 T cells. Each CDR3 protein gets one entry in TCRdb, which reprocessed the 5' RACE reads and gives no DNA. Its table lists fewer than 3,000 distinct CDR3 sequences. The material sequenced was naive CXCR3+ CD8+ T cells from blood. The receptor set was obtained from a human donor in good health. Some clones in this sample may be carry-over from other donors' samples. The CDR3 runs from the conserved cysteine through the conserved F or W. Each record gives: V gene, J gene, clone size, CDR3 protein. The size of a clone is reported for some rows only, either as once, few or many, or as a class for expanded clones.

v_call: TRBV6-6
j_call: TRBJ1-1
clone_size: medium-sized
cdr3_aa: CASGPRNTEAFF

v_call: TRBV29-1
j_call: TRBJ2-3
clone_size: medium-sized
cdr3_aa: CSDGTATDTQYF

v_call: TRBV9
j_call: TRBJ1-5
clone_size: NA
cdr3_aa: CASSDGYSNQPQHF

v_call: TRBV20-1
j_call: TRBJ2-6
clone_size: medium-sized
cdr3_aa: CSAPEISGANVLTF

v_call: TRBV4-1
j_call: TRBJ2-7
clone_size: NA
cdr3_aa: CASSDSVEYEQYF

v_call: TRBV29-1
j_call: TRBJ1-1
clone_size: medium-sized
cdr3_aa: CSVVSGGGKTEAFF

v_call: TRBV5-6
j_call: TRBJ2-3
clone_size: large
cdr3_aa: CASSLLTSGRGNTQYF

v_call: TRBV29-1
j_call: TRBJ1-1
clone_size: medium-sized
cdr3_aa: CSADLGDRAFF

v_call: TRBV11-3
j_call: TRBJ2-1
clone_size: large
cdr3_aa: CASSSRLGLADEQFF

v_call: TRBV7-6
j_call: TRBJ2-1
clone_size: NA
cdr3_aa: CASSLATPGVSSYNEQFF

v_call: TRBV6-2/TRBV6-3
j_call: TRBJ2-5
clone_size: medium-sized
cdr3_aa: CASSYVWEEQYF

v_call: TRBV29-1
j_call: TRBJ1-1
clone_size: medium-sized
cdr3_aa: CSVAGDRMNTEAFF

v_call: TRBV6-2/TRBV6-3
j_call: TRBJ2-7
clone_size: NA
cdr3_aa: CASSRRAAYEQYF

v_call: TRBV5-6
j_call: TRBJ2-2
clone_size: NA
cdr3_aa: CASSENTGELFF

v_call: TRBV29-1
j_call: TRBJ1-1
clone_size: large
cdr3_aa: CSVEGLNTEAFF

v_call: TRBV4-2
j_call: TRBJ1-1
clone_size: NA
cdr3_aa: CASSQDGGGEAFF